This T cell receptor beta chain was captured in a study of T-cell reconstitution after alpha-beta-depleted transplantation in children. Regarding the study as a whole: As was reported, about two months after transplant, alpha-beta T cells came from several hundred expanded graft clones. Diversity of TCRbeta at day 60 was high in some patients, arising from surviving recipient T cells and thymic progenitors. Newly made T cells mostly supplied T-cell counts and diversity one year after transplant.

Unique molecular identifiers featured in how the TCRbeta library was prepared. TCRdb reprocessed the PCR reads with MiXCR, giving one entry per CDR3 protein. Here the sample spans hundreds of thousands of distinct CDR3 sequences, around 16% being singletons. Per the germline V gene, CDR1 is SGHRS and CDR2 is YFSETQ. Trimming removed 2 bases from V and 0 bases from J, with 8 bases in between. There are 14 residues in the CDR3. This clonotype was seen a handful of times. Its matching antigen is unknown. The chain carries TRBV5-1 and TRBJ1-1; D remains ambiguous. This specimen was PBMCs, mostly from graft donor cells, taken 360 days after TCRalphabeta/CD19-depleted stem cell transplant. The TCR was taken from a male patient between 2 and 15 years old who had a stem cell transplant for acute lymphoblastic leukemia, so the T cells may come from the graft donor. CDR3 protein: CASSLAQMNTEAFF. The CDR3 region has the DNA TGCGCCAGCAGCTTAGCACAGATGAACACTGAAGCTTTCTTT.